The present T cell receptor beta chain was sequenced within a study of blood T cell repertoires in COVID-19 (dated by TCRdb to the early 2020s). Regarding the complete study: Samples from collaborators originated in the United States, Italy and Spain and spanned both the acute and convalescent phases of COVID-19. The repertoires were released in a freely available public database intended as a resource for research on the immune response to SARS-CoV-2. Samples came from the ongoing ImmuneRACE study (first 160 participants) plus 1,254 subjects from 6 global collaborators. A de-identified subject ID, COVID-19 status, age in years and sex were almost always included in the sample metadata. The prospective study material was composed of cDNA or gDNA derived from T cells, B-cell-depleted T cells, or PBMCs. Where available, HLA class I and class II types were obtained from metadata supplied by the sample provider rather than from assay-based typing. Subjects who had been exposed to COVID-19, were actively infected with it, or had recovered from it provided the deeply sampled blood TCRbeta repertoires that made up the dataset.

There are a few counts of this clone. It has no known antigen specificity. No clone much larger than this one lies a single base away; base qualities are absent. CDR1 and CDR2, per the germline V gene (reference sequence), are LGHDT and YNNKEL. V and J lose 0 bases and 6 bases, and a span of 17 bases separates them. Including cysteine and phenylalanine, the CDR3 has 17 amino acids. Just the 51-base CDR3 DNA is kept, in frame starting at base 1. What the study reported, not specific to this receptor: The quantity of clinical and demographic metadata differed by source and by participant and was supplied without curation.

At one collaborating source in Seattle, patients were enrolled during active infection and were followed longitudinally through the course of disease. The collaborating institutions used their own protocols to collect whole blood in K2EDTA tubes. Collaborator samples were shipped for TCRbeta analysis as frozen whole blood, isolated PBMCs, or DNA extracted from either sample type. TCRbeta CDR3 regions were amplified from genomic DNA using the immunoSEQ Assay, a bias-controlled multiplex PCR. In the original analysis: The number of nucleated cells in each sample was estimated by amplification of reference gene primers within the assay. Sequence reads were collapsed and filtered to measure the absolute abundance of every unique TCRbeta CDR3 rearrangement. For each sample, productive Simpson clonality was calculated as the square root of Simpson's diversity index across productive rearrangements. TCRdb stores this immuneACCESS table with in-frame sequences only. Part of the clones is absent; in the studies checked, under half of the shortfall reflects unresolved V genes, and no reason is known for the rest. V and J calls and clone size come straight from that table; D and trimming were deduced from the DNA. Within this sample are 540,000 or so clones, with about 88% of them counted one time only. Jointly, the top ten make up 7.8% of the sample.

The sample was peripheral blood. This receptor was obtained from a woman between 45 and 60 years old with COVID-19, enrolled during active disease. The chain joins TRBV3-1 (or the pseudogene TRBV3-2) to TRBJ2-2; the D gene assignment is ambiguous. Here the CDR3 is given as CASSQDIAVVKSGELFF. The DNA sequence is TGTGCCAGCAGCCAAGATATCGCCGTAGTAAAGTCCGGGGAGCTGTTTTTT.